A selection of T cell receptor beta chains follows, all from one sample in a study of T cell responses to AZD1222 COVID-19 vaccine. Some clones are missing from TCRdb's copy, which holds only in-frame ones; the method was immunoSEQ multiplex PCR. The sample records roughly 150,000 clones, almost 95% being singletons. Sequenced material: peripheral blood, taken 28 days after the second AZD1222 dose. Receptors originate from an adult who received the AZD1222 COVID-19 vaccine. CDR3s include the opening cysteine and the closing phenylalanine or tryptophan. The order of the fields is CDR3 DNA, CDR3 protein, J gene, clone size, D gene, V gene. D genes are given only for firm matches. Size is omitted from some rows. Given values are once, few, many or a class for expanded clones.

DNA: TGTGCCAGCAGCTTAGGGGGGTTGGTAGAGACCCAGTACTTC
CDR3: CASSLGGLVETQYF
J: TRBJ2-5
size: NA
D: NA
V: TRBV7-2

DNA: TGCAGCGTTGCGGGGGGGCCAGATACGCAGTATTTT
CDR3: CSVAGGPDTQYF
J: TRBJ2-3
size: NA
D: TRBD2
V: TRBV29-1

DNA: TGTGCCAGCAGCTTAGAACGAACACACGGCACACAAGAGACCCAGTACTTC
CDR3: CASSLERTHGTQETQYF
J: TRBJ2-5
size: NA
D: NA
V: TRBV7-9

DNA: TGTGCCTGGGGGTCCGGGACACCCGCTTTCTTT
CDR3: CAWGSGTPAFF
J: TRBJ1-1
size: NA
D: NA
V: TRBV30

DNA: TGTGCCAGCAGCTTGCTTCTGACAGGAACAACTAATGAAAAACTGTTTTTT
CDR3: CASSLLLTGTTNEKLFF
J: TRBJ1-4
size: once
D: NA
V: TRBV11-2

DNA: TGTGCCAGCAGTGTCGGGTACAATGAGCAGTTCTTC
CDR3: CASSVGYNEQFF
J: TRBJ2-1
size: NA
D: NA
V: TRBV2

DNA: TGTGCCAGCAGTTTAGCTGCCAAGGAAAAACTGTTTTTT
CDR3: CASSLAAKEKLFF
J: TRBJ1-4
size: NA
D: NA
V: TRBV12-3/TRBV12-4

DNA: TGTGCCATCGAGGGCGGGGGGGAGGATACGCAGTATTTT
CDR3: CAIEGGGEDTQYF
J: TRBJ2-3
size: NA
D: TRBD2
V: TRBV10-3

DNA: TGTGCCAGCAGCCTCACAGGGTTTGGAAACACCATATATTTT
CDR3: CASSLTGFGNTIYF
J: TRBJ1-3
size: NA
D: NA
V: TRBV7-8

DNA: TGTGCCAGCAGCCCTCCGGGACAGAGCTCTGGAAACACCATATATTTT
CDR3: CASSPPGQSSGNTIYF
J: TRBJ1-3
size: NA
D: TRBD1
V: TRBV3-1/TRBV3-2

DNA: TGTGCCAGCAGCTTCCCGGGGGACCGCCCTGAAGCTTTCTTT
CDR3: CASSFPGDRPEAFF
J: TRBJ1-1
size: NA
D: NA
V: TRBV7-9

DNA: TGTGCCAGCAGCTTGGGAGCTCGGGCTAACAATGAGCAGTTCTTC
CDR3: CASSLGARANNEQFF
J: TRBJ2-1
size: once
D: NA
V: TRBV7-9

DNA: TGTGCCTGGTCGGGGGGAAACACCATATATTTT
CDR3: CAWSGGNTIYF
J: TRBJ1-3
size: NA
D: NA
V: TRBV30

DNA: TGTGCCAGCAGCGAGAGGGGGGTGTTGACAGATACGCAGTATTTT
CDR3: CASSERGVLTDTQYF
J: TRBJ2-3
size: NA
D: NA
V: TRBV7-9

DNA: TGTGCCAGCAGCTTTGGGCAGGGGGTAGATGAGCAGTTCTTC
CDR3: CASSFGQGVDEQFF
J: TRBJ2-1
size: NA
D: TRBD1
V: TRBV7-9

DNA: TGTGCCAGCAGTTTACGGGGAGACAGGGAAGGCTACACCTTC
CDR3: CASSLRGDREGYTF
J: TRBJ1-2
size: NA
D: TRBD1
V: TRBV27

DNA: TGTGCCAGCAGCCCCACGACAGGGCCCAACTATGGCTACACCTTC
CDR3: CASSPTTGPNYGYTF
J: TRBJ1-2
size: NA
D: TRBD1
V: TRBV11-2

DNA: TGTGCCAGCAGTTACCCACGGGGTCAGGTCAACATTCAGTACTTC
CDR3: CASSYPRGQVNIQYF
J: TRBJ2-4
size: NA
D: NA
V: TRBV6-2/TRBV6-3

DNA: TGTGCCAGCAGCCAAGACGAGGGGATGGGGCAGCCCCAGCATTTT
CDR3: CASSQDEGMGQPQHF
J: TRBJ1-5
size: NA
D: NA
V: TRBV4-2

DNA: TGTGCCAGCTCCCCCCAGGCATATAGCAATCAGCCCCAGCATTTT
CDR3: CASSPQAYSNQPQHF
J: TRBJ1-5
size: NA
D: NA
V: TRBV18

DNA: TGTGCCAGCAGCTCGAGGGGGAGGGGGCAGAGCACAGATACGCAGTATTTT
CDR3: CASSSRGRGQSTDTQYF
J: TRBJ2-3
size: NA
D: NA
V: TRBV11-3

DNA: TGTGCCAGCAGCTTCCGGGACGGAAACACCGGGGAGCTGTTTTTT
CDR3: CASSFRDGNTGELFF
J: TRBJ2-2
size: NA
D: NA
V: TRBV6-2/TRBV6-3

DNA: TGTGCCAGCACCGCCGAGCAGGGGGCAGACTATGGCTACACCTTC
CDR3: CASTAEQGADYGYTF
J: TRBJ1-2
size: NA
D: TRBD1
V: TRBV6-5

DNA: TGTGCCAGTAGTATGGGTCTGAACACTGAAGCTTTCTTT
CDR3: CASSMGLNTEAFF
J: TRBJ1-1
size: NA
D: NA
V: TRBV19

DNA: TGCACCTTCTCTACAGGGCACACTGAAGCTTTCTTT
CDR3: CTFSTGHTEAFF
J: TRBJ1-1
size: NA
D: NA
V: TRBV29-1

DNA: TGTGCCAGCAGTGAAGGATATCAAGAGACCCAGTACTTC
CDR3: CASSEGYQETQYF
J: TRBJ2-5
size: NA
D: NA
V: TRBV6-1

DNA: TGTGCCAGCAGTTACTGGGGGGGCGGTCAGCCCCAGCATTTT
CDR3: CASSYWGGGQPQHF
J: TRBJ1-5
size: NA
D: NA
V: TRBV6-6

DNA: TGTGCCAGCAGTGGGTGGCAAGATGGCTACACCTTC
CDR3: CASSGWQDGYTF
J: TRBJ1-2
size: NA
D: NA
V: TRBV2

DNA: TGTGCCAGCAGCTTAGCCGGACAGCAGCCCCAGCATTTT
CDR3: CASSLAGQQPQHF
J: TRBJ1-5
size: NA
D: NA
V: TRBV5-4

DNA: TGTGCCAGCAGCTTAGAGGGCAGGGGGCTTCGGGAAAAACTGTTTTTT
CDR3: CASSLEGRGLREKLFF
J: TRBJ1-4
size: NA
D: TRBD1
V: TRBV7-6

DNA: TGTGCCAGCAGCTTAGAGCGGATCTCCTACGAGCAGTACTTC
CDR3: CASSLERISYEQYF
J: TRBJ2-7
size: once
D: NA
V: TRBV11-2

DNA: TGTGCCAGTAGTATAGCGGCGGGAGTGTACAATGAGCAGTTCTTC
CDR3: CASSIAAGVYNEQFF
J: TRBJ2-1
size: NA
D: TRBD2
V: TRBV19